The 3 T cell receptor beta chains reported below all come from one sample, sequenced in a study of blood T cell repertoires in COVID-19. Clones were read by immunoSEQ multiplex PCR, and TCRdb kept only the in-frame ones, dropping some. Of almost 350,000 clones listed, roughly 90% were seen once; the top ten hold 3% to 4.5%. Sequencing input: peripheral blood. The receptors come from an older woman with COVID-19, enrolled during active disease.

The CDR3 spells CASGGGYTIYF. CDR3 bases: TGTGCCAGCGGGGGGGGTTACACCATATATTTT. The chain is built from TRBV6-5 and TRBJ1-3, with D possibly being TRBD1 (5 bases). Germline V gene sequence: CDR1 MNHEY, CDR2 SVGAGI. The ends were cut back, 8 bases at V and 8 bases at J, with 10 bases in the middle. The CDR3 length is 11 residues.

The chain links TRBV7-2 to TRBJ1-2, with D perhaps matching TRBD1 (5 bases). V lost 2 bases, J lost 5 bases, and 18 bases lay in between. Per the germline V gene, CDR1 is SGHTA and CDR2 is FQGNSA. There are 16 residues in the CDR3. The CDR3 here is CASSLPGTAQNYGYTF. The DNA of the CDR3 is TGTGCCAGCAGCTTACCAGGGACTGCGCAGAATTATGGCTACACCTTC.

In nucleotides, the CDR3 is TGCGCCAGCAGCCAAGCCGGGGTAGATAATGAAAAACTGTTTTTT. Translating it yields CASSQAGVDNEKLFF. V gene TRBV4-1 combines with J gene TRBJ1-4; D is unclear. Germline V CDR1 and CDR2: MGHRA, YSYEKL. The CDR3 has 15 amino acids. V was cut by 1 base and J by 4 bases, with 10 bases left in between.